This T cell receptor (beta chain) appears in the sequencing data of a study of CD8 T cells in Susac syndrome. Diagnostic criteria defined recently for definite or probable disease were met by the Susac syndrome patients. The CD8+ and CD4+ T cells were isolated magnetically using a negative isolation approach, whereas the TEMRA cells were enriched by FACS. CDR3 length equals 13 residues. The germline V gene has CDR1 SQVTM and CDR2 ANQGSEA. V shed 0 bases, J shed 3 bases, and the junction held 1 base outside the gene matches. An amount of RNA that ranged from roughly 0.5 to 1 ug was reverse transcribed with random hexamers. MiXCR, applied by TCRdb to the immunoSEQ multiplex PCR reads, yields one record per CDR3 protein. The top ten hold more than 0.8% of the sample, which has 84,000 or so distinct CDR3 sequences, 94% seen once.

This chain joins TRBV29-1 and TRBJ2-7, with TRBD1 matching over 8 bases. The TCR originated in a human donor with Susac syndrome. Sequencing was performed on CD8+ T cells from PBMCs. The DNA of the CDR3 is TGCAGCGTTGAAGACGGACAGGGCTACGAGCAGTACTTC. This sequence encodes CSVEDGQGYEQYF.